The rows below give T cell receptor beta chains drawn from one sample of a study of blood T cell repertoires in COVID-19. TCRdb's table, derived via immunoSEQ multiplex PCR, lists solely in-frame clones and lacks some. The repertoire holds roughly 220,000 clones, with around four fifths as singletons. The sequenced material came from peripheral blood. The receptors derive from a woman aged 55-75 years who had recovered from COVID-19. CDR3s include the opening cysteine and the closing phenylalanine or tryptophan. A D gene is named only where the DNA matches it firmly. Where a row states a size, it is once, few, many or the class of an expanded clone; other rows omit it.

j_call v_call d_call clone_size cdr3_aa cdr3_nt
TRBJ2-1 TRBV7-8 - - CASSLVRRGSYNEQFF TGTGCCAGCAGCTTAGTTCGGAGGGGCTCCTACAATGAGCAGTTCTTC
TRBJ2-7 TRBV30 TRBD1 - CAWSLRQGRLTIDYEQYF TGTGCCTGGAGTTTGCGACAGGGGCGACTCACAATTGACTACGAGCAGTACTTC
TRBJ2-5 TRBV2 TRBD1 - CASSEQGVSGETQYF TGTGCCAGCAGTGAACAGGGGGTTTCGGGAGAGACCCAGTACTTC
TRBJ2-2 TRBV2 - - CASSAEGPSYTGELFF TGTGCCAGCAGCGCCGAGGGTCCGTCCTACACCGGGGAGCTGTTTTTT
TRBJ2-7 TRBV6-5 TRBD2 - CASRPSGASSYEQYF TGTGCCAGCAGACCTAGCGGGGCGAGCTCCTACGAGCAGTACTTC
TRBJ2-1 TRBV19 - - CASSSRDGEQFF TGTGCCAGTAGTTCGCGGGACGGTGAGCAGTTCTTC
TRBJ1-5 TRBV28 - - CASSYSGGGYQPQHF TGTGCCAGCAGTTATTCCGGGGGGGGGTATCAGCCCCAGCATTTT
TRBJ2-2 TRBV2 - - CASSVMAGLGELFF TGTGCCAGCAGTGTGATGGCGGGGCTCGGGGAGCTGTTTTTT
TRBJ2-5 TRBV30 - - CAWGYIGGQETQYF TGTGCCTGGGGGTACATCGGGGGCCAAGAGACCCAGTACTTC
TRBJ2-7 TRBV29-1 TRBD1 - CSVGLGQGINEQYF TGCAGCGTGGGTTTAGGACAGGGTATCAACGAGCAGTACTTC
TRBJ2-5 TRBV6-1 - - CASSDGGRETQYF TGTGCCAGCAGTGACGGGGGGCGGGAGACCCAGTACTTC
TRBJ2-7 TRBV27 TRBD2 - CASSPSGGDEQYF TGTGCCAGCAGTCCGTCGGGGGGGGACGAGCAGTACTTC
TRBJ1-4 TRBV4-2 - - CASSSREDANEKLFF TGTGCCAGCAGCTCAAGGGAGGACGCTAATGAAAAACTGTTTTTT
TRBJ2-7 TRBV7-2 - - CASSLSFRGPYEQYF TGTGCCAGCAGCTTATCGTTCAGGGGACCCTACGAGCAGTACTTC
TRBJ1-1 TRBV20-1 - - CSATNDLEAFF TGCAGTGCCACTAACGACCTTGAAGCTTTCTTT
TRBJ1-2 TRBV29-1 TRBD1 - CSAGQGYGYTF TGCAGCGCCGGACAGGGCTATGGCTACACCTTC
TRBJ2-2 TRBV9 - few CASSVGQAPVGELFF TGTGCCAGCAGCGTAGGACAGGCTCCCGTCGGGGAGCTGTTTTTT
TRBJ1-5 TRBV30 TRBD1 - CAWSVGQGGDQPQHF TGTGCCTGGAGTGTCGGACAGGGGGGCGATCAGCCCCAGCATTTT
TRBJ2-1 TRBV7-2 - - CASSLVQGFMNEQFF TGTGCCAGCAGCTTGGTGCAGGGTTTTATGAATGAGCAGTTCTTC
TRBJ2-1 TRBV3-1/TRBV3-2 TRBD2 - CASSRYSGGDYNEQFF TGTGCCAGCAGCCGGTATAGCGGGGGGGACTACAATGAGCAGTTCTTC
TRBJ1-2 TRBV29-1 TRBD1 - CSAEDAGTGAKGYTF TGCAGCGCTGAGGACGCCGGGACAGGGGCTAAGGGCTACACCTTC